The 20 T cell receptor beta chains below were found in one sample sequenced in a study of blood T cell repertoires in COVID-19. The assay was immunoSEQ multiplex PCR, and TCRdb's table has in-frame clones only and misses some. The table lists about 220,000 clones, about 91% of them singletons. The specimen was PBMCs or T cells enriched from blood (not recorded which). The receptors derive from a woman aged 50 to 60 with acute COVID-19.

J is TRBJ1-5 and V is TRBV29-1; a possible D gene is TRBD1 (5 bases). Germline CDR1 and CDR2: SQVTM and ANQGSEA. The CDR3 extends over 13 amino acids. V dropped 2 bases and J dropped 6 bases, with 11 bases sitting between them. The CDR3 DNA follows: TGCAGCGTTGAACAGGGTTTGGGTCAGCCCCAGCATTTT. Translating gives CSVEQGLGQPQHF.

This sequence joins TRBV7-3 and TRBJ1-1; TRBD1 matches at 7 bases. The trim removed 6 bases at V and 0 bases at J, leaving 1 base unmatched. From germline, CDR1 is SGHTA and CDR2 FQGTGA. The CDR3 length is 13 residues. CDR3 bases: TGTGCCAGCAGGACAGGGTTGAACACTGAAGCTTTCTTT. Amino acids: CASRTGLNTEAFF. Drawing the rest from reference TRBV7-3 and TRBJ1-1, the complete variable domain is GAGVSQTPSNKVTEKGKYVELRCDPISGHTALYWYRQSLGQGPEFLIYFQGTGAADDSGLPNDRFFAVRPEGSVSTLKIQRTERGDSAVYLCASRTGLNTEAFFGQGTRLTVV.

This chain joins TRBV19 and TRBJ2-1; TRBD2 aligns across 9 bases. The trim removed 5 bases at V and 9 bases at J, leaving 11 bases unmatched. Per germline, CDR1 LNHDA and CDR2 SQIVND (reference sequence). The CDR3 is 15 amino acids. CDR3 residues: CASSALLGSGSEQFF. The CDR3 DNA reads as TGTGCCAGTAGTGCCCTCCTGGGTAGCGGGAGTGAGCAGTTCTTC. The whole variable domain, filled in from reference TRBV19 and TRBJ2-1, reads DGGITQSPKYLFRKEGQNVTLSCEQNLNHDAMYWYRQDPGQGLRLIYYSQIVNDFQKGDIAEGYSVSREKKESFPLTVTSAQKNPTAFYLCASSALLGSGSEQFFGPGTRLTVL.

V is TRBV28 and J is TRBJ1-5, with D unresolved. Between the trimmed V and J ends, which lost 3 bases and 5 bases, there was a span of 14 bases. Germline values: CDR1 MDHEN, CDR2 SYDVKM. This CDR3 is built from 15 residues. The CDR3 DNA reads TGTGCCAGCAGTTTTCTGGGTAGCCCGTATCAGCCCCAGCATTTT. It specifies CASSFLGSPYQPQHF. Complete variable domain (other parts from reference TRBV28 and TRBJ1-5): DVKVTQSSRYLVKRTGEKVFLECVQDMDHENMFWYRQDPGLGLRLIYFSYDVKMKEKGDIPEGYSVSREKKERFSLILESASTNQTSMYLCASSFLGSPYQPQHFGDGTRLSIL.

V is TRBV5-1 and J is TRBJ2-7; TRBD2 matches at 13 bases. The CDR3 consists of 15 residues. Per the germline V gene, CDR1 is SGHRS and CDR2 is YFSETQ. J gave up 5 bases and V 0 bases, and 2 bases lay outside the gene matches. CDR3: CASSLEGLAGDEQYF. The CDR3 DNA sequence: TGCGCCAGCAGCTTGGAAGGACTAGCGGGAGACGAGCAGTACTTC.

This clone was seen once. The chain uses TRBV28 and TRBJ1-1, with 9 bases that match TRBD1. Trimming removed 1 base from V and 10 bases from J; junction bases left unmatched: 7. The germline V gene encodes CDR1 MDHEN and CDR2 SYDVKM. The CDR3 contains 14 residues. The CDR3 nucleotides read TGTGCCAGCAGTTTATCACAGGGGGCTCGTCTAGCTTTCTTT. This gives the protein CASSLSQGARLAFF.

The genes are TRBV28 and TRBJ2-2, with D tentatively TRBD1 (6 bases). Trimming shortened V by 6 bases and J by 4 bases, and 15 bases separated the two germline ends. CDR1 is MDHEN, CDR2 SYDVKM, per germline. This CDR3 contains 15 residues. The CDR3 DNA follows: TGTGCCAGCAGCCAAGCAGGGGCGGGCACCGGGGAGCTGTTTTTT. Translating gives CASSQAGAGTGELFF.

V and J are TRBV3-1 (or the pseudogene TRBV3-2) and TRBJ2-7; D remains unclear. Germline V gene lookup returns CDR1 LGHDT and CDR2 YNNKEL (reference sequence). V lost 4 bases, J lost 0 bases, and 4 bases lay in between. The CDR3 is made up of 12 amino acids. This CDR3 reads CASSLLSYEQYF. DNA of the CDR3: TGTGCCAGCAGCCTCCTCTCCTACGAGCAGTACTTC.

This clone was counted only a few times. The chain employs TRBV7-2 and TRBJ2-1; D possibly corresponds to TRBD1 (5 bases). The V and J ends lost 3 bases and 6 bases respectively, with 9 bases between them. The CDR3 has 13 amino acids. CDR1 and CDR2 (germline): SGHTA, FQGNSA. The CDR3 DNA reads TGTGCCAGCAGCTTCCGACAGTTCAATGAGCAGTTCTTC. Its protein product is CASSFRQFNEQFF.

This clone was detected once. CDR3 nucleotide sequence: TGTGCCAGCAGTCCGCGTACTACCCGGAGCTCCTACAATGAGCAGTTCTTC. Amino acids: CASSPRTTRSSYNEQFF. V usage is TRBV27 and J usage is TRBJ2-1; D remains ambiguous. CDR3 size: 17 residues. V shed 5 bases and J shed 0 bases, with 17 bases lying between them. Germline lookup yields CDR1 MNHEY and CDR2 SMNVEV (reference sequence).

In nucleotides, the CDR3 is TGTGCCAGCAGCGCAACCCTACAGGGAGTGGGCGGCTACACCTTC. Protein: CASSATLQGVGGYTF. J is TRBJ1-2 and V is TRBV9; possibly TRBD1 for D (6 bases). Deletions cut 3 bases from V and 8 bases from J, with 20 bases between. The CDR3 loop spans 15 amino acids. Germline V gene data show CDR1 as SGDLS and CDR2 as YYNGEE.

This clone was detected only a few times. The rearrangement joins TRBV5-1 to TRBJ2-7; 11 bases line up with TRBD2. V lost 6 bases to trimming and J lost 3 bases; unmatched junction nucleotides: 8. This CDR3 is 15 amino acids long. The germline gives CDR1 SGHRS, CDR2 YFSETQ. CDR3 coding DNA: TGCGCCAGCACCTCTCTAGCGGGAGGAAGCTACGAGCAGTACTTC. Amino acid sequence: CASTSLAGGSYEQYF.

DNA for the CDR3: TGTGCCAGCAGTTACGACAGGGGAAGAAACAATGAGCAGTTCTTC. It codes for CASSYDRGRNNEQFF. The chain couples TRBV6-5 to TRBJ2-1; 8 bases are a match to TRBD1. The CDR3 length is 15 residues. J was trimmed by 5 bases and V by 2 bases; bases with no gene match: 5. Germline V CDR1 and CDR2: MNHEY, SVGAGI.

The chain employs TRBV4-1 and TRBJ2-7; TRBD1 aligns across 7 bases. Trimming cost V 3 bases and J 5 bases; bases outside gene matches: 4. CDR1 and CDR2 (germline): MGHRA, YSYEKL. The CDR3 sequence is 13 residues long. The CDR3 sequence: CASSQTGSNEQYF. The CDR3 region has the DNA TGCGCCAGCAGCCAGACAGGGTCGAACGAGCAGTACTTC.

The chain couples TRBV19 to TRBJ2-1, with D perhaps matching TRBD1 (6 bases). Germline CDR1 and CDR2: LNHDA and SQIVND (reference sequence). The CDR3 runs to 15 residues. V lost 5 bases and J lost 4, with 15 bases in between. For the CDR3, the DNA is TGTGCCAGTAGTTTGGGGCGGACAGATTACAATGAGCAGTTCTTC. The encoded protein is CASSLGRTDYNEQFF.

This clone occurred once. The chain recombines TRBV29-1 with TRBJ2-5, with 9 bases lining up with TRBD1. The V and J ends lost 3 bases and 0 bases, in that order; junction bases with no gene match: 5. Germline V lookup: CDR1 SQVTM, CDR2 ANQGSEA. The CDR3 loop spans 15 amino acids. The DNA for the CDR3 is TGCAGCGTTGAGATGGGGACAGGGTACCAAGAGACCCAGTACTTC. Translation gives CSVEMGTGYQETQYF.

The chain employs TRBV25-1 and TRBJ1-6, with 9 bases lining up with TRBD1. Germline V lookup: CDR1 MGHDK, CDR2 SYGVNS. V was clipped by 2 bases and J by 10 bases; unmatched bases: 3. The CDR3 consists of 14 residues. CDR3 amino acids: CASSEDRGNSPLHF. CDR3 nucleotides: TGTGCCAGCAGTGAAGACAGGGGGAACTCACCCCTCCACTTT.

The rearrangement links TRBV27 to TRBJ2-7; 8 bases match TRBD1. CDR3 length: 16 amino acids. With V trimmed by 6 bases and J by 2 bases, 12 bases remained unmatched. Germline values: CDR1 MNHEY, CDR2 SMNVEV (reference sequence). CDR3 sequence reads: CASRLMGAGGPYEQYF. The CDR3 bases are TGTGCCAGCAGGTTAATGGGGGCAGGGGGCCCCTACGAGCAGTACTTC.

The genes are TRBV19 and TRBJ2-4, with 14 positions matching TRBD2. The ends lost 3 bases at V and 2 bases at J; junction bases unmatched: 9. The CDR3 has 19 residues. Germline V gene sequence: CDR1 LNHDA, CDR2 SQIVND (reference sequence). In nucleotides, the CDR3 is TGTGCCAGTAGTATGCGGGGACTAGCGGGAGTTGAGTCCAAAAACATTCAGTACTTC. It is translated as CASSMRGLAGVESKNIQYF.

In this sample, this clone turned up once. V and J are TRBV19 and TRBJ2-2, with TRBD1 as a possible D gene (6 bases). CDR3 length: 18 amino acids. Trimming took 0 bases from V and 2 from J, leaving 16 bases between them. Germline V gene lookup returns CDR1 LNHDA and CDR2 SQIVND (reference sequence). Here the CDR3 DNA reads TGTGCCAGTAGTATAGATCCGGACAGCGTGTACAACACCGGGGAGCTGTTTTTT. It codes for CASSIDPDSVYNTGELFF. Variable domain in full (rest from reference TRBV19 and TRBJ2-2): DGGITQSPKYLFRKEGQNVTLSCEQNLNHDAMYWYRQDPGQGLRLIYYSQIVNDFQKGDIAEGYSVSREKKESFPLTVTSAQKNPTAFYLCASSIDPDSVYNTGELFFGEGSRLTVL.